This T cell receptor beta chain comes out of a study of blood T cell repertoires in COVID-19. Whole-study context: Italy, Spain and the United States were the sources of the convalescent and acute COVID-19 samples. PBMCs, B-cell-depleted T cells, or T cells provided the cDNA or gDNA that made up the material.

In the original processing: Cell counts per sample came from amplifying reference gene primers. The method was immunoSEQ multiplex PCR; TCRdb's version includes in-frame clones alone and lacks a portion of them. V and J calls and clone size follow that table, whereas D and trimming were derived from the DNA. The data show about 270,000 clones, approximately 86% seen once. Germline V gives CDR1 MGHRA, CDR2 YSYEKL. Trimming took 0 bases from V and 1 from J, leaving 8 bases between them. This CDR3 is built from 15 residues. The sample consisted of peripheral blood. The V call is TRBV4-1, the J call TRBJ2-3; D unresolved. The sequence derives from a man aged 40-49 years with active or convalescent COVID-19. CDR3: CASSQEGPGTDTQYF. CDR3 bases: TGCGCCAGCAGCCAAGAGGGCCCCGGCACAGATACGCAGTATTTT.